This is a list of T cell receptor beta chains from one sample in a study of cytomegalovirus exposure and HLA in healthy donors. Assay: immunoSEQ multiplex PCR; the TCRdb copy retains only in-frame clones and omits some. The profile shows roughly 150,000 clones, roughly 91% of them singletons. The sequencing sample was made of PBMCs. The source of these receptors is a man between 18 and 29 years old in good health and CMV-seronegative. CDR3s include the opening cysteine and the closing phenylalanine or tryptophan. Each record gives: J gene, V gene, clone size, D gene, CDR3 DNA, CDR3 protein. The D gene is left open where the match is weak. A clone size is listed for some rows: how often the clone was seen (once, few, many), or a class if it is expanded.

>TRBJ2-4|TRBV10-1|-|TRBD1
TGCGCCAGCAGTGAGGGGTGGACAGGGGAACAGTACTTC
CASSEGWTGEQYF
>TRBJ2-5|TRBV7-6|-|TRBD1
TGTGCCAGCAGCTTAGCCCTGAGTCCCCCGGGGACAGGGGGGCGAGAGACCCAGTACTTC
CASSLALSPPGTGGRETQYF
>TRBJ2-5|TRBV7-7|-|-
TGTGCTAGCAGCACGGACCAAGAGACCCAGTACTTC
CASSTDQETQYF
>TRBJ2-1|TRBV6-4|-|TRBD1
TGTGCCGGACGCCAAGGAAGGGGGCGAAACAATGAGCAGTTCTTC
CAGRQGRGRNNEQFF
>TRBJ1-2|TRBV28|-|TRBD1
TGTGCCAGCAGTTCATTCGGGACAGCTAACTATGGCTACACCTTC
CASSSFGTANYGYTF
>TRBJ1-1|TRBV4-2|-|-
TGTGCCAGCAGCCAAGTTGAGTGGGCCGCTGAAGCTTTCTTT
CASSQVEWAAEAFF
>TRBJ2-7|TRBV7-2|-|TRBD1
TGTGCCAGCAGCCTCACGGCGGGACAGGGGAATGAGCAGTACTTC
CASSLTAGQGNEQYF
>TRBJ1-5|TRBV7-9|-|-
TGTGCCAGCAGCTTAGAGGGAGGGCAGCCCCAGCATTTT
CASSLEGGQPQHF
>TRBJ2-3|TRBV5-1|-|TRBD2
TGCGCCAGCAGCTTGGGACTAGCGAGTTTTGATACGCAGTATTTT
CASSLGLASFDTQYF
>TRBJ1-2|TRBV10-1|-|-
TGCGCCAGCAGTGGGCTAGGCTATGGCTACACCTTC
CASSGLGYGYTF
>TRBJ1-1|TRBV4-1|-|-
TGCGCCAGCAGCCAAGGTACCCTCGGGGGGCGAACTGAAGCTTTCTTT
CASSQGTLGGRTEAFF
>TRBJ2-7|TRBV6-6|-|-
TGTGCCAGCAGCTTGGACAGAGGCCCCTCCTACGAGCAGTACTTC
CASSLDRGPSYEQYF
>TRBJ2-2|TRBV28|-|TRBD1
TGTGCCAGCAGGCCGGGACAGGGGGCCACCGGGGAGCTGTTTTTT
CASRPGQGATGELFF
>TRBJ2-3|TRBV5-1|-|TRBD2
TGCGCCAGCAGCTCTCAGACCTCCTCTAGCGGGGGGGCAGGAGATACGCAGTATTTT
CASSSQTSSSGGAGDTQYF
>TRBJ2-3|TRBV10-3|-|TRBD2
TGTGCCATCAGTAGTGCGGGAGACTTCGCAGATACGCAGTATTTT
CAISSAGDFADTQYF
>TRBJ2-1|TRBV11-2|-|TRBD1
TGTGCCAGCAGCCCCGGGACAGGGGTTCCGTACAATGAGCAGTTCTTC
CASSPGTGVPYNEQFF
>TRBJ2-3|TRBV30|-|TRBD1
TGTGCCGCGGACAGGAACACAGATACGCAGTATTTT
CAADRNTDTQYF
>TRBJ1-1|TRBV2|-|-
TGTGCCAGCAGACCCCGACAGAGGGCTTTCTTT
CASRPRQRAFF
>TRBJ1-1|TRBV25-1|-|TRBD1
TGTGCCAGCAGTACACAGGGGGAAAGAGTGGACACTGAAGCTTTCTTT
CASSTQGERVDTEAFF
>TRBJ1-4|TRBV4-1|-|TRBD1
TGCGCCAGCAGCCAAGATCGTTCCGGGACAGGGAATGAAAAACTGTTTTTT
CASSQDRSGTGNEKLFF
>TRBJ2-1|TRBV4-3|-|-
TGCGCCAGCAGCCAAGGGAGGAATGAGCAGTTCTTC
CASSQGRNEQFF
>TRBJ1-2|TRBV5-4|-|TRBD1
TGTGCCAGCAGCTTGGACGGGACAGGGACCAACTATGGCTACACCTTC
CASSLDGTGTNYGYTF
>TRBJ1-2|TRBV6-1|-|-
TGTGCCAGCAGTGAAGCTCTGGCGGGGAACTATGGCTACACCTTC
CASSEALAGNYGYTF
>TRBJ1-1|TRBV5-1|-|-
TGCGCCAGCAGGCCTACAGGGAGCACTGAAGCTTTCTTT
CASRPTGSTEAFF
>TRBJ2-2|TRBV6-1|once|TRBD2
TGTGCCAGCAGTGATGGGCTAGCGGGGATGACCGGGGAGCTGTTTTTT
CASSDGLAGMTGELFF
>TRBJ1-1|TRBV19|few|-
TGTGCCAGTAGTTCTACCAGGGTCTCGGCTGAAGCTTTCTTT
CASSSTRVSAEAFF
>TRBJ2-7|TRBV7-2|-|-
TGTGCCAGCAGCGAACACAGGGAGTTGGGCGAGCAGTACTTC
CASSEHRELGEQYF
>TRBJ2-7|TRBV4-3|few|TRBD2
TGCGCCAGCAGCCAAGATGTTAGCGGGAGGACCTACGAGCAGTACTTC
CASSQDVSGRTYEQYF
>TRBJ2-7|TRBV4-1|-|-
TGCGCCAGCAGCCAAGTTCCTTCGACGGGGTACTACGAGCAGTACTTC
CASSQVPSTGYYEQYF
>TRBJ1-2|TRBV29-1|-|-
TGCAGCGCTTGGGAGTTTAACTATGGCTACACCTTC
CSAWEFNYGYTF
>TRBJ1-5|TRBV7-6|once|TRBD1
TGTGCCAGCGGCAAGTGGACAGGGCCGGATCAGCCCCAGCATTTT
CASGKWTGPDQPQHF
>TRBJ2-5|TRBV5-8|-|-
TGTGCCAGCAGCTTTATCAGCGAAGAGACCCAGTACTTC
CASSFISEETQYF
>TRBJ2-6|TRBV10-3|once|-
TGTGCCATCAGTGAGAGAGTGACTCGGTCTGGGGCCAACGTCCTGACTTTC
CAISERVTRSGANVLTF
>TRBJ1-1|TRBV5-1|-|TRBD1
TGCGCCAGCAGCTTTCTTCAACAGGGGGGTTTTGGGAACACTGAAGCTTTCTTT
CASSFLQQGGFGNTEAFF
>TRBJ1-6|TRBV5-1|-|-
TGCGCCAGCAGCTTACAGGTGGACAATTCACCCCTCCACTTT
CASSLQVDNSPLHF
>TRBJ1-5|TRBV19|-|-
TGTGCCAGTAGTAGTGTTGGCGGGAGTAGCAATCAGCCCCAGCATTTT
CASSSVGGSSNQPQHF
>TRBJ1-1|TRBV29-1|-|-
TGCAGCGTTGATAGCGGGAACACTGAAGCTTTCTTT
CSVDSGNTEAFF
>TRBJ2-1|TRBV9|-|TRBD2
TGTGCCAGCAGCGTACTAGCGGGGAGGGCCTACAATGAGCAGTTCTTC
CASSVLAGRAYNEQFF
>TRBJ2-4|TRBV27|once|-
TGTGCCAGCAGTTCAACGAGGGCTACGGCCAAAAACATTCAGTACTTC
CASSSTRATAKNIQYF
>TRBJ2-7|TRBV7-2|-|TRBD2
TGTGCCAGCAGCTTAGACGCGGGAGTTCCGTACTTC
CASSLDAGVPYF
>TRBJ2-5|TRBV2|-|TRBD1
TGTGCCAGCAGTGCGCGTCAGGGGGCCGGAGAGACCCAGTACTTC
CASSARQGAGETQYF
>TRBJ2-7|TRBV29-1|-|-
TGCAGCGTTGCGACTACCTCTCTTCGGGAGCAGTACTTC
CSVATTSLREQYF
>TRBJ2-7|TRBV7-9|-|-
TGTGCCAGCAGCGCCACCAGGGGCGGTACCTACGAGCAGTACTTC
CASSATRGGTYEQYF
>TRBJ1-4|TRBV11-2|-|-
TGTGCCAGCAGCTTAGGAGTTGGAGGGTCTAATGAAAAACTGTTTTTT
CASSLGVGGSNEKLFF
>TRBJ2-7|TRBV5-4|few|-
TGTGCCAGCAGCTCACCCCAGGGTTCCTACGAGCAGTACTTC
CASSSPQGSYEQYF
>TRBJ1-4|TRBV29-1|-|TRBD1
TGCAGCGTGTCGACAGGGGCTGGTGAAAAACTGTTTTTT
CSVSTGAGEKLFF
>TRBJ2-2|TRBV19|-|TRBD1
TGTGCCAGTAGTACCCGGGACAGGGTGGTAGGGGAGCTGTTTTTT
CASSTRDRVVGELFF
>TRBJ2-2|TRBV27|-|-
TGTGCCAGCAGTCCCCCAGTGGGGGAGCTGTTTTTT
CASSPPVGELFF
>TRBJ2-2|TRBV6-5|-|TRBD1
TGTGCCAGCAGAACACAGGGGGCGGCCGGGGAGCTGTTTTTT
CASRTQGAAGELFF
>TRBJ1-4|TRBV11-1|-|-
TGTGCCAGCAGCTTAGTTACGGGAGAAAAACTGTTTTTT
CASSLVTGEKLFF
>TRBJ2-4|TRBV1|-|-
TGCACCAGCAGCCTTCCTAGCGTAGCCAAAAACATTCAGTACTTC
CTSSLPSVAKNIQYF
>TRBJ1-1|TRBV5-1|-|TRBD1
TGCGCCAGCAGCTTGGCAGGGGACAGCGAAGCTTTCTTT
CASSLAGDSEAFF
>TRBJ1-4|TRBV7-2|once|-
TGTGCCAGCTCTACGGTACGAGAAAAACTGTTTTTT
CASSTVREKLFF
>TRBJ2-7|TRBV5-1|-|-
TGCGCCAGCAGCTTGGGCCTAGGGGTCCACGAGCAGTACTTC
CASSLGLGVHEQYF
>TRBJ2-3|TRBV18|-|-
TGTGCCAGCTCCCGGAGCCCAGATACGCAGTATTTT
CASSRSPDTQYF